This T cell receptor beta chain is drawn from a study of OX40 agonist ivuxolimab in advanced cancers. In the study overall: The costimulatory receptor OX40 (CD134) was targeted by ivuxolimab, a fully human IgG2 agonistic monoclonal antibody. Intravenous ivuxolimab was administered to patients every 2 weeks at six dose levels: 0.01, 0.1, 0.3, 1.5, 3 and 10 mg/kg. Of the roughly 50 dose-escalation patients, hepatocellular carcinoma was present in approximately 20, melanoma in roughly 15, renal cell carcinoma in 9 and head and neck cancer in 9. In the dose-escalation cohort, nearly 85% of patients were male, and the mean age was approximately 60 years with a range of roughly 23 to 90. Patients were allowed to have had prior anti-PD-1, anti-PD-L1 or anti-CTLA-4 therapy, and approximately 40% of the dose-escalation patients had been treated with checkpoint inhibitors. Partial responses were achieved by three dose-escalation patients, of whom one had hepatocellular carcinoma and two had cutaneous melanoma. Peripheral TCRbeta sequencing was intended to test whether TCR sequence diversity was altered and clonal T-cell expansion was caused by ivuxolimab. The paper covers the monotherapy dose-escalation part of the phase I ivuxolimab trial, which included N = 52 patients.

With regard to this clone: It lacks a known antigen. Base qualities were left out, and no much larger clone turns up one base away.

Patients with autoimmune disease history or receiving systemic immunosuppression were excluded from the trial. In every dose cohort, peripheral blood was drawn for TCR sequencing at baseline, cycle 4 day 1, and cycle 7 day 1. Samples came from an open-label, multicenter, first-in-human phase I dose-escalation trial of ivuxolimab. Adults with locally advanced or metastatic melanoma, renal cell, hepatocellular, or head and neck squamous cell carcinoma were enrolled in the trial. CD4+ and CD8+ T cells were sorted separately from peripheral blood before TCR sequencing. General findings and caveats noted by the study authors: Low levels of normalized T-cell clonal expansion were also seen in some patients who did not respond. After ivuxolimab, CD8+ T cells had more expanded clones than CD4+ T cells on average. Which antigens the clonally expanded peripheral T cells were specific for was not determined. At doses of 0.1 to 3.0 mg/kg, clonal expansion of both CD4+ and CD8+ blood T cells was observed from baseline to week 6. In partial responders in the 0.1-3.0 mg/kg groups, normalized peripheral clonal expansion was found to be among the lowest, especially among CD8+ T cells.

For sequencing of the TCRbeta CDR3 region, genomic DNA was extracted from the sorted cells. The immunoSEQ Assay was used to sequence the TCRbeta CDR3 regions. TCRdb re-hosts the immuneACCESS table, in-frame sequences only. Its copies lack some clones; in the studies checked, an unresolved V gene accounts for under half of them, and the cause for the rest is not known. Here the sample has about 59,000 clones; about 90% occur a single time. About 0.41% of the sample goes to the ten largest clones. The junction shows trimming of 5 bases on V and 3 bases on J, plus 8 bases between the germline ends. The CDR3 runs 12 amino acids, cysteine and phenylalanine included. Only the CDR3 region is kept as DNA, spanning 36 bases read in frame from base 1. Reading the germline V gene gives CDR1 SGHDT and CDR2 YYEEEE.

Recombination joined TRBV5-6 with TRBJ2-5; the D gene assignment is ambiguous. The sequences come from CD4+ or CD8+ T cells sorted from blood, collected in a trial of the OX40 agonist ivuxolimab. This receptor was identified in an adult with an advanced solid tumor such as melanoma, head and neck, liver or kidney cancer. The nucleotides read TGTGCCAGCAGGGGTCCGGAAGAGACCCAGTACTTC. Its amino acids are CASRGPEETQYF.